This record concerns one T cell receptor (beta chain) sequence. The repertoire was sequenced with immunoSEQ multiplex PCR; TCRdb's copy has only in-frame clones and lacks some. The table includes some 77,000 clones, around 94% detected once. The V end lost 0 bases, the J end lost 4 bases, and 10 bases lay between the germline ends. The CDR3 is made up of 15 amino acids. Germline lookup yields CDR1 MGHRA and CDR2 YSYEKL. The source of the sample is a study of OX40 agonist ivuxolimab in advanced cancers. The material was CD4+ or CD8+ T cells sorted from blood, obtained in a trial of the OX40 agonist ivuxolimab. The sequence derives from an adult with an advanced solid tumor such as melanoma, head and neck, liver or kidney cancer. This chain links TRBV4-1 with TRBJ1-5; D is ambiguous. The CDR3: CASSQETGRNQPQHF. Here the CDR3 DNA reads TGCGCCAGCAGCCAAGAAACGGGGAGGAATCAGCCCCAGCATTTT.